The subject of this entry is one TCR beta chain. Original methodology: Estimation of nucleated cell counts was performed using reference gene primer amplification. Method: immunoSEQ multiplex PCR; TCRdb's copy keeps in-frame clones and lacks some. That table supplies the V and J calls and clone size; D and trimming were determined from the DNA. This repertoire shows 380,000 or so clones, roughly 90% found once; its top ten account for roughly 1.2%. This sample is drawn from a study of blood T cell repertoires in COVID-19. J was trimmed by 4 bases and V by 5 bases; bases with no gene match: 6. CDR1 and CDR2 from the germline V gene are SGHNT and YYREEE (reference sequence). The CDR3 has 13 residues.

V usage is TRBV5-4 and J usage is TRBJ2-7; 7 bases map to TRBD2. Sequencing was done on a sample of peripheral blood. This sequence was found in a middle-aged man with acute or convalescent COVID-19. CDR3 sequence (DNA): TGTGCCAGCAGTTGGGGGGGGAAGTACGAGCAGTACTTC. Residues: CASSWGGKYEQYF.